Listed here are 20 T cell receptor beta chains from one sample, sequenced in a study of early T cells in non-severe SARS-CoV-2 infection (dated by TCRdb to the early 2020s). Libraries were prepared through 5' RACE. TCRdb records NextSeq 500 as the sequencer. The public sequencing data were trimmed at Q25 with fastp and processed into clonotypes with MiXCR by TCRdb, which kept only in-frame beta chains. Every CDR3 protein is listed once, alongside the most common genes and DNA of its rows. Recorded for this sample are approximately 38,000 distinct CDR3 sequences; 4.5% to 5% of them occurred a single time. Approximately 4.8% of the sample is held by the ten biggest clonotypes. The specimen was whole blood. The receptors here all came from an adult who was a healthcare worker with PCR-confirmed SARS-CoV-2 infection or an uninfected control (not recorded which).

This chain links TRBV6-6 with TRBJ1-1; D remains unclear. This CDR3 has 17 amino acids. The V gene's germline CDR1 is MNHNY and CDR2 SVGAGI (reference sequence). Between the trimmed V and J ends, which lost 1 base and 4 bases, there was a span of 19 bases. CDR3 nucleotide sequence: TGTGCCAGCAGTTACTACGGTGTTTGGACGTACTCCACTGAAGCTTTCTTT. It yields the protein CASSYYGVWTYSTEAFF.

Many counts were recorded for this clonotype. The chain uses TRBV28 and TRBJ2-3; TRBD2 matches at 8 bases. J was trimmed by 3 bases and V by 4 bases; bases with no gene match: 6. Germline CDR1 MDHEN, CDR2 SYDVKM. The CDR3 is made up of 15 amino acids. This CDR3 reads CASSSGASGTDTQYF. DNA for the CDR3: TGTGCCAGCAGTTCCGGGGCTAGCGGGACAGATACGCAGTATTTT.

This clonotype came up a few times. The CDR3 coding sequence is TGCAGCGTTGAAGATGTGTTGACCCAGTACTTC. Encoded protein: CSVEDVLTQYF. The J gene is TRBJ2-5, the V gene TRBV29-1; D gene ambiguous. The CDR3 spans 11 residues. Germline CDR1 reads SQVTM; CDR2 reads ANQGSEA. V lost 0 bases to trimming and J lost 7 bases, with 6 bases between them.

This clonotype was seen only a few times. CDR3 sequence reads: CASTATDYSYEQYF. CDR3 DNA sequence: TGTGCCAGTACCGCAACGGACTATTCCTACGAGCAGTACTTC. The gene calls are TRBV19 and TRBJ2-7, with a tentative D call TRBD2 (6 bases). Germline V gene data show CDR1 as LNHDA and CDR2 as SQIVND (reference sequence). The CDR3 extends over 14 amino acids. V was shortened by 7 bases and J by 1 base, with 14 bases between the two germline ends.

This clonotype appeared a single time. This may be a read error, as it is one base from a much larger clone. The rearrangement links TRBV24-1 to TRBJ2-2; weak D call: TRBD1 (6 bases). Germline CDR1 reads KGHDR; CDR2 reads SFDVKD. V was pared by 0 bases and J by 3 bases, with 13 bases between. The CDR3 contains 17 residues. CDR3 sequence: CATSDLASRGDTGELFF. The DNA for the CDR3 is TGTGCCACCAGTGATTTGGCCAGCAGGGGAGACACCGGGGAGCTGTTTTTT.

This clonotype showed up many times. The chain's CDR3 is CASSLAQGTVRNTEAFF. The CDR3 DNA sequence: TGTGCCAGCAGCTTAGCGCAGGGGACCGTCCGGAACACTGAAGCTTTCTTT. This chain uses TRBV7-2 with TRBJ1-1; tentatively, D is TRBD1 (6 bases). Trimming took off 0 bases at V and 1 base at J, with 15 bases between the two ends. This CDR3 spans 17 amino acids. Germline V gene data show CDR1 as SGHTA and CDR2 as FQGNSA.

This clonotype was found many times. This rearrangement joins TRBV5-1 to TRBJ2-5, with TRBD2 identical over 8 bases. Germline V gene sequence: CDR1 SGHRS, CDR2 YFSETQ. J gave up 0 bases and V 8 bases, and 15 bases lay outside the gene matches. The CDR3 runs to 17 residues. CDR3 amino acids: CASAAGGVGLYQETQYF. CDR3 coding DNA: TGCGCCAGTGCCGCCGGGGGGGTCGGACTGTACCAAGAGACCCAGTACTTC. Together with reference TRBV5-1 and TRBJ2-5, the CDR3 gives the full variable domain: KAGVTQTPRYLIKTRGQQVTLSCSPISGHRSVSWYQQTPGQGLQFLFEYFSETQRNKGNFPGRFSGRQFSNSRSEMNVSTLELGDSALYLCASAAGGVGLYQETQYFGPGTRLLVL.

Ten or more counts support this clonotype. The chain carries TRBV12-3 or TRBV12-4 and TRBJ1-5; a possible D gene is TRBD1 (6 bases). The CDR3 consists of 13 residues. Trimming pared 3 bases from V and 5 bases from J, leaving 8 bases between. In nucleotides, the CDR3 is TGTGCCAGCAGTTTCCAGGGGTATCAGCCCCAGCATTTT. Its protein is CASSFQGYQPQHF.

In this sample, this clonotype turned up many times. The chain joins TRBV7-2 to TRBJ2-7; D is ambiguous. Trimming shortened V by 5 bases and J by 3 bases, and 14 bases separated the two germline ends. CDR3 length: 14 amino acids. Germline V gene data show CDR1 as SGHTA and CDR2 as FQGNSA. The CDR3, as DNA: TGTGCCAGCAGCACCCTCATTGGCAACTACGAGCAGTACTTC. Protein: CASSTLIGNYEQYF. The complete variable domain, with remaining parts taken from reference TRBV7-2 and TRBJ2-7, reads GAGVSQSPSNKVTEKGKDVELRCDPISGHTALYWYRQSLGQGLEFLIYFQGNSAPDKSGLPSDRFSAERTGGSVSTLTIQRTQQEDSAVYLCASSTLIGNYEQYFGPGTRLTVT.

V is TRBV5-4 and J is TRBJ2-5, with D perhaps TRBD2 (7 bases). V was clipped by 5 bases and J by 5 bases, with 16 bases between them. This CDR3 has 14 residues. Germline CDR1 SGHNT, CDR2 YYREEE (reference sequence). The CDR3 nucleotides are TGTGCCAGCAGTCGCGGGGGCCGGGCGGAGACCCAGTACTTC. Translated, it gives CASSRGGRAETQYF.

This clonotype was counted at least ten times. The genes are TRBV3-1 and TRBJ2-1; the D call may be TRBD1 or TRBD2 (5 bases each). Trimming pared 0 bases from V and 0 bases from J, leaving 9 bases between. Germline CDR1 reads LGHDT; CDR2 reads YNNKEL (reference sequence). The CDR3 extends over 16 amino acids. In DNA form, the CDR3 reads TGTGCCAGCAGCCAAGATCGAGGGGTCTCCTACAATGAGCAGTTCTTC. Residues: CASSQDRGVSYNEQFF.

This clonotype occurred many times. The chain joins TRBV29-1 to TRBJ1-1; no clear D. The CDR3 totals 8 residues. Trimming took off 5 bases at V and 10 bases at J, with 5 bases between the two ends. The germline V gene encodes CDR1 SQVTM and CDR2 ANQGSEA. Here the CDR3 reads CSVRGAFF. The DNA for the CDR3 is TGCAGCGTTCGAGGAGCTTTCTTT.

This clonotype was detected only a few times. V usage is TRBV7-9 and J usage is TRBJ1-2, with 9 bases identical to TRBD1. CDR3 length: 15 amino acids. CDR1 SEHNR and CDR2 FQNEAQ come from the germline V gene (reference sequence). V dropped 6 bases and J dropped 8; count of bases not matched to a gene: 13. The CDR3 coding sequence is TGTGCCAGCAGGGAACAGGGGGCTGCTGAAGGCGGCTACACCTTC. It specifies CASREQGAAEGGYTF.

This clonotype showed up just a few times. The genes are TRBV11-2 and TRBJ2-7, with 9 bases lining up with TRBD1. Per germline, CDR1 SGHAT and CDR2 FQNNGV. This CDR3 spans 18 amino acids. Trimming at V came to 3 bases and at J to 2 bases, leaving 14 bases not matched to a gene. The CDR3: CASSFAGQGLPSPYEQYF. The CDR3 nucleotides read TGTGCCAGCAGCTTCGCGGGACAGGGATTACCTAGCCCCTACGAGCAGTACTTC. Full variable domain (outside the CDR3, taken from reference TRBV11-2 and TRBJ2-7): EAGVAQSPRYKIIEKRQSVAFWCNPISGHATLYWYQQILGQGPKLLIQFQNNGVVDDSQLPKDRFSAERLKGVDSTLKIQPAKLEDSAVYLCASSFAGQGLPSPYEQYFGPGTRLTVT.

The J gene is TRBJ2-7, the V gene TRBV7-8, with unresolved D. CDR3 size: 14 residues. Germline V gene lookup returns CDR1 SGHVS and CDR2 FQNEAQ. With 5 bases removed from V and 0 bases from J, the gap between germline ends came to 11 bases. CDR3: CASSGGAGSYEQYF. As DNA, the CDR3 is TGTGCCAGCAGCGGCGGTGCAGGCTCCTACGAGCAGTACTTC.

This sequence joins TRBV28 and TRBJ2-3; D call uncertain. CDR3 length: 11 residues. Per the germline V gene, CDR1 is MDHEN and CDR2 is SYDVKM. Trimming stripped 7 bases from V and 6 bases from J, with 8 bases between. CDR3 in DNA: TGTGCCAGCATTCGGGCGGATACGCAGTATTTT. Translation: CASIRADTQYF.

The table lists this clonotype with a few counts. The V gene is TRBV5-8, the J gene TRBJ2-3, with D possibly called TRBD1 or TRBD2 (6 bases each). Per germline, CDR1 SGHTS and CDR2 YDEGEE. V shed 0 bases and J shed 5 bases, with 10 bases lying between them. CDR3 size: 14 residues. DNA for the CDR3: TGTGCCAGCAGCTTGGACAGGGAGGTAGATACGCAGTATTTT. Its protein is CASSLDREVDTQYF.

This clonotype appeared a few times. This rearrangement joins TRBV29-1 to TRBJ2-7; the D gene is possibly TRBD1 (5 bases). This CDR3 region has 13 residues. Germline values: CDR1 SQVTM, CDR2 ANQGSEA. V was shortened by 2 bases and J by 3 bases, with 11 bases between the two germline ends. CDR3 in DNA: TGCAGCGTTGAAAAAGACAGTGGCTACGAGCAGTACTTC. Translating gives CSVEKDSGYEQYF.

This clonotype is medium-sized in the sample. The genes are TRBV11-2 and TRBJ1-1, with D perhaps TRBD1 (5 bases). CDR3 length: 14 residues. Germline V gene sequence: CDR1 SGHAT, CDR2 FQNNGV. Deletions cut 0 bases from V and 14 bases from J, with 19 bases between. As DNA, the CDR3 is TGTGCCAGCAGCTTAGATTTCGGGACGGGGTGGAAATTCTTT. Its translation: CASSLDFGTGWKFF. The whole variable domain, filled in from reference TRBV11-2 and TRBJ1-1, reads EAGVAQSPRYKIIEKRQSVAFWCNPISGHATLYWYQQILGQGPKLLIQFQNNGVVDDSQLPKDRFSAERLKGVDSTLKIQPAKLEDSAVYLCASSLDFGTGWKFFGQGTRLTVV.

There are a few counts of this clonotype. This rearrangement joins TRBV2 to TRBJ1-1; no reliable D call. The germline gives CDR1 SNHLY, CDR2 FYNNEI. Trimming pared 6 bases from V and 2 bases from J, leaving 10 bases between. The CDR3 consists of 13 residues. The CDR3 spells CASRQDLNTEAFF. The DNA of the CDR3 is TGTGCCAGCAGGCAAGATTTAAACACTGAAGCTTTCTTT.